The rows below give T cell receptor beta chains drawn from one sample of a study of human T cells and chemical hapten exposure. MiXCR was run by TCRdb on the RACE reads, yielding one entry per CDR3 protein. This sample yields roughly 190,000 distinct CDR3 sequences, of which approximately 20% are seen a single time; under 7% belongs to the top ten. The sequenced sample was whole blood, obtained in connection with sensitization to the hapten diphenylcyclopropenone (DPC). The source is a woman in her fifties or sixties with alopecia areata. Some clones in this sample may be carry-over from other donors' samples. CDR3s include the opening cysteine and the closing phenylalanine or tryptophan. Only part of the rows carry a size: once, few, many, or a class if the clone is expanded.

few | TRBJ2-2 | TRBV9 | CASSVGQTTPGELFF
many | TRBJ2-4 | TRBV7-2 | CASSFGSGSTDIQYF
NA | TRBJ1-1 | TRBV2 | CASSRFRDGGRTEAFF
NA | TRBJ1-1 | TRBV18 | CASSQTPMNTEAFF
few | TRBJ1-1 | TRBV10-1 | CASSRDLDTEAFF
few | TRBJ2-1 | TRBV7-8 | CASSPTSGRVDEQFF
NA | TRBJ2-1 | TRBV2 | CASSETGVTYNEQFF
NA | TRBJ2-7 | TRBV11-1 | CASSRGPTGAYEQYF
NA | TRBJ1-1 | TRBV18 | CASSPGGRGETEAFF
few | TRBJ2-3 | TRBV5-1 | CASSLLAGNTDTQYF
few | TRBJ1-3 | TRBV20-1 | CSARGLRGSGNTIYF
few | TRBJ1-1 | TRBV29-1 | CSANTGGNTEAFF
few | TRBJ1-1 | TRBV29-1 | CSVGRQMNTEAFF
NA | TRBJ2-1 | TRBV6-5 | CASSSGTSGYLYNEQFF
once | TRBJ2-1 | TRBV19 | CASSILPPGSYNEQFF
few | TRBJ1-5 | TRBV7-2 | CASSLTRVGNQPQHF
few | TRBJ2-1 | TRBV7-3 | CASSLIAQPEQFF
few | TRBJ2-3 | TRBV20-1 | CSALGQEHRTQYF
NA | TRBJ2-6 | TRBV7-8 | CASRQLTGSRPGANVLTF
few | TRBJ2-7 | TRBV7-2 | CASRETGTPVGQYF
NA | TRBJ2-1 | TRBV3-1 | CASSLLAGGFTNNEQFF
few | TRBJ2-3 | TRBV10-3 | CAISDYQAMSTDTQYF
NA | TRBJ2-5 | TRBV12-3/TRBV12-4 | CASSLQQETQYF
NA | TRBJ2-2 | TRBV7-2 | CASSLDGRYGELFF
NA | TRBJ2-7 | TRBV29-1 | CSVGGQANYEQYF
NA | TRBJ2-7 | TRBV11-2 | CASRGLGGYEQYF
few | TRBJ2-6 | TRBV20-1 | CSASNARGGAGANVLTF
NA | TRBJ2-3 | TRBV11-3 | CASSAGLAGADTQYF
few | TRBJ1-6 | TRBV20-1 | CSASAAGNSPLHF
NA | TRBJ2-1 | TRBV11-2 | CASSNTNEQFF
NA | TRBJ2-3 | TRBV3-1 | CASSQASGRGFTDTQYF
few | TRBJ2-7 | TRBV29-1 | CSVEVQDRASYEQYF